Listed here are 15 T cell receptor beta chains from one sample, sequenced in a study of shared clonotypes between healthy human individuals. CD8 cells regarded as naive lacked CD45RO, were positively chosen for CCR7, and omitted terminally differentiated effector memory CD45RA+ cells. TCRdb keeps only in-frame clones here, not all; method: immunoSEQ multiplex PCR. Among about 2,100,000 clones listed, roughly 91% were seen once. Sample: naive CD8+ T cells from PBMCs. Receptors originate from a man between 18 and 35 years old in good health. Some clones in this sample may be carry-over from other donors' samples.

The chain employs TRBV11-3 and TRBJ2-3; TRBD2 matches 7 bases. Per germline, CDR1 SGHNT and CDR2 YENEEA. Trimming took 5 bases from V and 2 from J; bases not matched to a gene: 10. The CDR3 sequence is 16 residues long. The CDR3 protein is CASSPRQAGDTDTQYF. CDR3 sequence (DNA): TGTGCCAGCAGCCCCCGGCAGGCGGGGGACACAGATACGCAGTATTTT.

CDR3 sequence (DNA): TGTGCCAGTAGTCTTGAGGACAGGTTGAACACTGAAGCTTTCTTT. Protein product: CASSLEDRLNTEAFF. This chain uses TRBV19 with TRBJ1-1; 7 nucleotides match TRBD1. Germline values: CDR1 LNHDA, CDR2 SQIVND (reference sequence). V was pared by 5 bases and J by 0 bases, with 6 bases of the junction left unmatched. The length of the CDR3 is 15 residues.

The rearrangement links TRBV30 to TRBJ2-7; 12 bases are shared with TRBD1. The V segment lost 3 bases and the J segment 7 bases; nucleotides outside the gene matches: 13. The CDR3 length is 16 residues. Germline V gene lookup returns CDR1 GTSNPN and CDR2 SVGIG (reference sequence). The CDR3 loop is CAWSAWDRGPLGEQYF. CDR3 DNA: TGTGCCTGGAGCGCCTGGGACAGGGGGCCGTTGGGGGAGCAGTACTTC.

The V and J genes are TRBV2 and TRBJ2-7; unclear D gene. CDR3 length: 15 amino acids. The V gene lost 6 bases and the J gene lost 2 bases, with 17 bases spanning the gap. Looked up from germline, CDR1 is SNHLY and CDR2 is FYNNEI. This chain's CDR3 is CASRPRRVNPYEQYF. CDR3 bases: TGTGCCAGCAGACCACGCCGGGTGAATCCCTACGAGCAGTACTTC.

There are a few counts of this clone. The CDR3 DNA sequence: TGTGCCAGCAGCTTAGCAGGGGAGAGCTCCTACGAGCAGTACTTC. It translates to CASSLAGESSYEQYF. This sequence joins TRBV7-2 and TRBJ2-7; D may match TRBD1 or TRBD2 (5 bases each). Germline V gene lookup returns CDR1 SGHTA and CDR2 FQGNSA. The CDR3 sequence is 15 residues long. The V end was cut by 0 bases, the J end by 0 bases, with 9 bases between.

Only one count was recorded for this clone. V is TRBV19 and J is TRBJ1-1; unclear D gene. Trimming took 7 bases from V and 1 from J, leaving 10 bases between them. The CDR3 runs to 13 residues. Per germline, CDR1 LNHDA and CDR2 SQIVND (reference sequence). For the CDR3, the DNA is TGTGCCAGTAATTTTTGGGGGAACACTGAAGCTTTCTTT. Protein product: CASNFWGNTEAFF.

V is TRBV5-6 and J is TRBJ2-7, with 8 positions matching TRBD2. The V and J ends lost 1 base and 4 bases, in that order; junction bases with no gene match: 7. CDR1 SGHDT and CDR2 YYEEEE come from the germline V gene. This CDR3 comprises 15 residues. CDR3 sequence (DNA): TGTGCCAGCAGCTTGAATGCGGGAGGCCGATACGAGCAGTACTTC. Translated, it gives CASSLNAGGRYEQYF.

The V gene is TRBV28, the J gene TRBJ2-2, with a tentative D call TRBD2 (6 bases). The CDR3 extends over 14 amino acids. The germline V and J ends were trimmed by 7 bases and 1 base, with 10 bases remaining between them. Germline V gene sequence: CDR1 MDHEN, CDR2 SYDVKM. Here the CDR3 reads CASKLAVNTGELFF. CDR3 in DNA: TGTGCCAGCAAATTAGCGGTGAACACCGGGGAGCTGTTTTTT.

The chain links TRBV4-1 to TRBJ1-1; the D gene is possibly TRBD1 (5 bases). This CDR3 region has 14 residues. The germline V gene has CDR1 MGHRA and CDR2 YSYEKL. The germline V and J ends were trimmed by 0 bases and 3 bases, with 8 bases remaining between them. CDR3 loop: CASSQDPRDTEAFF. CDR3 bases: TGCGCCAGCAGCCAAGATCCCAGGGACACTGAAGCTTTCTTT.

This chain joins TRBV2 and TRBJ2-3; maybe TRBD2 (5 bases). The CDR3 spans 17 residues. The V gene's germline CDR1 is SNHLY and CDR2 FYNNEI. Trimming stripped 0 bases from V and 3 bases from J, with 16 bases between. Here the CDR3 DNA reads TGTGCCAGCAGTGAAGCGCTCACGGGGATACTAACAGATACGCAGTATTTT. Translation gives CASSEALTGILTDTQYF.

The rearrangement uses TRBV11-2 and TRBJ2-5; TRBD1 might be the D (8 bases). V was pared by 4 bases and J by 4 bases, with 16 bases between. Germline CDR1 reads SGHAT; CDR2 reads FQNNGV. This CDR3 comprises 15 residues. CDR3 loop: CASSSGQGGTETQYF. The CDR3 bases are TGTGCCAGCAGCTCCGGACAGGGAGGGACAGAGACCCAGTACTTC.

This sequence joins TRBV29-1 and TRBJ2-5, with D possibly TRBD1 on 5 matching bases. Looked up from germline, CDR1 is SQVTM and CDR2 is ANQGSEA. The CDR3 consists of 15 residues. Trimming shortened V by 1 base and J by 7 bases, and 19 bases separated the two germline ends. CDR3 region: CSVEVDTAGWATQYF. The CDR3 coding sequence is TGCAGCGTTGAAGTTGATACGGCAGGGTGGGCGACCCAGTACTTC. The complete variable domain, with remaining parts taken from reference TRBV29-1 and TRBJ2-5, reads SAVISQKPSRDICQRGTSLTIQCQVDSQVTMMFWYRQQPGQSLTLIATANQGSEATYESGFVIDKFPISRPNLTFSTLTVSNMSPEDSSIYLCSVEVDTAGWATQYFGPGTRLLVL.

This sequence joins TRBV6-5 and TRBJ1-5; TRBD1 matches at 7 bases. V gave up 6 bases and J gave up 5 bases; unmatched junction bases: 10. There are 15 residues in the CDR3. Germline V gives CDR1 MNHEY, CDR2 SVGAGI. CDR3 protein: CASRPTGRFDQPQHF. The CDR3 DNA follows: TGTGCCAGCAGACCGACAGGGAGGTTTGATCAGCCCCAGCATTTT.

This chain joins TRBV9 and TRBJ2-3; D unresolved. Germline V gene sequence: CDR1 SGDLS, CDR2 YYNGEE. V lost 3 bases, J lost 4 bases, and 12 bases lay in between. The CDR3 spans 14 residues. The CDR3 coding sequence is TGTGCCAGCAGCGCATTGGTCTCGGCAGATACGCAGTATTTT. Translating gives CASSALVSADTQYF.

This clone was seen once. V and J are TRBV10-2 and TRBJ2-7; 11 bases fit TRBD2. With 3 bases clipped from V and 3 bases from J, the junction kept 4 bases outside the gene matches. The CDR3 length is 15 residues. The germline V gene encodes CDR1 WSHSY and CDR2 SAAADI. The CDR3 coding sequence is TGCGCCAGCAGTGAAGTAGCGGGAGGGATCTACGAGCAGTACTTC. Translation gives CASSEVAGGIYEQYF.